This T cell receptor (beta chain) came from a study of beta chain features in type 1 diabetes. Study-wide results and caveats: Patients with Type 1 diabetes showed moderately but significantly shorter TCRB CDR3s in all four CD4+ subsets. cDNA sequencing could over-represent cells with high TCR expression.

On this clone itself: Its antigen is not known.

Sorting based on CD45RO/CCR7/CD25/CD127/CD95/CD27 separated CD4+ naive, central memory, regulatory and stem cell-like memory cells. J gave up 7 bases and V 0 bases, and 6 bases lay outside the gene matches. Germline V gene sequence: CDR1 SGHNT, CDR2 YYREEE (reference sequence). The CDR3 runs 15 residues. Since all of the isolated RNA was reverse transcribed, expressed TCRB transcripts were what got sequenced. Sequencing used immunoSEQ multiplex PCR; TCRdb keeps in-frame clones, though not all of them. The table shows a few hundred thousand clones, with around an eighth occurring only once. This TCR derives from a young man with type 1 diabetes. V is TRBV5-4 and J is TRBJ2-7, with 11 bases aligning to TRBD2. Sequencing used naive CD4+ T cells from blood. The CDR3 region is CASSLALAGDQEQYF. In nucleotides, the CDR3 is TGTGCCAGCAGCTTGGCACTAGCGGGAGATCAAGAGCAGTACTTC.